What follows are 22 T cell receptor beta chains derived from one specimen sequenced in a study of TIL therapy for anti-PD-1-resistant metastatic lung cancer (dated by TCRdb to about 2021). The immunoSEQ v3 hsTCRB kit was used to amplify TCR beta CDR3 regions from genomic DNA through bias-controlled multiplex PCR. TCRdb took over this immuneACCESS table, retaining in-frame rearrangements with V and J assigned. Such tables are incomplete; in checked studies, under half of the missing clones stem from an unresolved V gene, and the remainder is unexplained. The sample table holds just under 60,000 clones, of which around 70% were seen once. The top ten clonotypes cover about 2% of the sample. In the paper's terms, the time point label means: pre-treatment sample, taken before nivolumab and TIL therapy. The sequences come from blood, collected at baseline. The receptor source for this set is a person aged 25 to 85 with non-small cell lung cancer.

The V call is TRBV5-1, the J call TRBJ2-7; D might be TRBD1 (5 bases). The CDR3 is made up of 13 amino acids. V was pared by 3 bases and J by 3 bases, with 10 bases between. Germline V gives CDR1 SGHRS, CDR2 YFSETQ. DNA for the CDR3: TGCGCCAGCAGCTACCTGACAGACTACGAGCAGTACTTC. Protein: CASSYLTDYEQYF.

The chain recombines TRBV2 with TRBJ2-3, with no clear D. The CDR3 loop spans 13 amino acids. The V gene's germline CDR1 is SNHLY and CDR2 FYNNEI. Trimming cost V 3 bases and J 1 base, with 5 bases left between them. This CDR3 reads CASSDMGTDTQYF. The DNA for the CDR3 is TGTGCCAGCAGTGATATGGGCACAGATACGCAGTATTTT. The full variable domain, its missing parts supplied by reference TRBV2 and TRBJ2-3, is EPEVTQTPSHQVTQMGQEVILRCVPISNHLYFYWYRQILGQKVEFLVSFYNNEISEKSEIFDDQFSVERPDGSNFTLKIRSTKLEDSAMYFCASSDMGTDTQYFGPGTRLTVL.

V is TRBV4-2 and J is TRBJ2-1; possibly TRBD2 for D (6 bases). This CDR3 comprises 17 residues. Germline loops: CDR1 LGHNA, CDR2 YNFKEQ. Between the trimmed V and J ends, which lost 4 bases and 2 bases, there was a span of 18 bases. The DNA of the CDR3 is TGTGCCAGCAGCCCTATGATGGGCGTAGCGGCCTACAATGAGCAGTTCTTC. Translated: CASSPMMGVAAYNEQFF.

The V gene is TRBV19, the J gene TRBJ1-2; D not certain. Germline CDR1 LNHDA, CDR2 SQIVND (reference sequence). This CDR3 is 14 amino acids long. Deletions cut 7 bases from V and 2 bases from J, with 14 bases between. In DNA form, the CDR3 reads TGTGCCAGTATTCAAGATGACCGGAACTATGGCTACACCTTC. This encodes CASIQDDRNYGYTF.

The rearrangement links TRBV7-2 to TRBJ2-1; TRBD2 matches 7 bases. Germline CDR1 reads SGHTA; CDR2 reads FQGNSA. The CDR3 covers 16 residues. After removal of 1 base from V and 2 bases from J, the junction contained 5 bases not matched to a gene. In DNA, the CDR3 is TGTGCCAGCAGCTTAGGACTAGCCCCTGCCTACAATGAGCAGTTCTTC. Translation: CASSLGLAPAYNEQFF.

V is TRBV6-5 and J is TRBJ2-7; D ambiguous. The germline V gene encodes CDR1 MNHEY and CDR2 SVGAGI. The germline V and J ends were trimmed by 0 bases and 0 bases, with 3 bases remaining between them. The CDR3 spans 13 residues. CDR3 DNA: TGTGCCAGCAGTTACTCGTACTCCTACGAGCAGTACTTC. It codes for CASSYSYSYEQYF.

The chain has TRBV29-1 and TRBJ2-5; 7 bases match TRBD2. The germline gives CDR1 SQVTM, CDR2 ANQGSEA. Trimming cost V 4 bases and J 3 bases; bases outside gene matches: 8. CDR3 length equals 14 residues. CDR3 protein: CSVGGTTAEETQYF. The DNA for the CDR3 is TGCAGCGTTGGGGGGACTACCGCTGAAGAGACCCAGTACTTC.

The V and J genes are TRBV4-2 and TRBJ1-3; D ambiguous. V gave up 5 bases and J gave up 4 bases, with 15 bases separating them. Looked up from germline, CDR1 is LGHNA and CDR2 is YNFKEQ. The length of the CDR3 is 15 residues. DNA of the CDR3: TGTGCCAGCAGCACCATGACGTGGGCAGGAAACACCATATATTTT. It encodes CASSTMTWAGNTIYF.

V and J are TRBV5-4 and TRBJ2-2; D remains ambiguous. CDR1 is SGHNT and CDR2 is YYREEE in the germline V gene (reference sequence). The CDR3 is made up of 14 amino acids. The ends were cut back, 4 bases at V and 6 bases at J, with 13 bases in the middle. For the CDR3, the DNA is TGTGCCAGCAGCCGGCCCGGCACCCCCGGGGAGCTGTTTTTT. This encodes CASSRPGTPGELFF.

This rearrangement joins TRBV11-2 to TRBJ2-2; 10 bases agree with TRBD2. V was pared by 4 bases and J by 6 bases, with 2 bases of the junction left unmatched. CDR1 and CDR2 from the germline V gene are SGHAT and FQNNGV. The CDR3 is made up of 14 amino acids. The CDR3, as DNA: TGTGCCAGCAGCTCAGCGGGAGGGTCCGGGGAGCTGTTTTTT. It translates to CASSSAGGSGELFF.

This chain links TRBV19 with TRBJ1-1; D is ambiguous. V shed 7 bases and J shed 0 bases, with 12 bases lying between them. CDR3 length: 14 residues. CDR1 LNHDA and CDR2 SQIVND come from the germline V gene (reference sequence). The CDR3, as DNA: TGTGCCAGTATGATCCCATTCATGAACACTGAAGCTTTCTTT. It encodes CASMIPFMNTEAFF.

V is TRBV7-6 and J is TRBJ2-5; weak D call: TRBD1 (5 bases). This CDR3 contains 15 residues. Germline-derived CDR1 and CDR2 are SGHVS and FNYEAQ. V shed 5 bases and J shed 3 bases, with 16 bases lying between them. The chain's CDR3 is CASSPLWGTKETQYF. DNA of the CDR3: TGTGCCAGCAGCCCTTTGTGGGGCACCAAAGAGACCCAGTACTTC.

CDR3 sequence (DNA): TGTGCCAGCAGGCAAAGCCAGTACCAAGAGACCCAGTACTTC. Encoded protein: CASRQSQYQETQYF. The chain carries TRBV7-2 and TRBJ2-5; D not certain. CDR3 length: 14 amino acids. V was clipped by 6 bases and J by 0 bases, with 11 bases between them. Germline CDR1 is SGHTA and CDR2 is FQGNSA. Full variable domain (rest looked up from reference TRBV7-2 and TRBJ2-5): GAGVSQSPSNKVTEKGKDVELRCDPISGHTALYWYRQSLGQGLEFLIYFQGNSAPDKSGLPSDRFSAERTGGSVSTLTIQRTQQEDSAVYLCASRQSQYQETQYFGPGTRLLVL.

The rearrangement joins TRBV6-5 to TRBJ2-7; no firm D call. Trimming left V 6 bases short and J 3 bases short, with 18 bases between. This CDR3 has 15 amino acids. Germline V gene lookup returns CDR1 MNHEY and CDR2 SVGAGI. As DNA, the CDR3 is TGTGCCAGCAGAAAATTTACGTCGGCGTACTACGAGCAGTACTTC. It codes for CASRKFTSAYYEQYF.

V and J are TRBV7-9 and TRBJ2-3; D call uncertain. From germline, CDR1 is SEHNR and CDR2 FQNEAQ (reference sequence). V lost 5 bases, J lost 4 bases, and 7 bases lay in between. CDR3 length: 12 residues. The CDR3 nucleotides are TGTGCCAGCAGCCCTAACGCAGATACGCAGTATTTT. It yields the protein CASSPNADTQYF.

This chain connects TRBV6-1 to TRBJ1-3; D uncertain. The V and J ends lost 3 bases and 0 bases respectively, with 6 bases between them. CDR3 size: 14 residues. Germline V CDR1 and CDR2: MNHNS, SASEGT. DNA for the CDR3: TGTGCCAGCAGTGATCCTCTCTCTGGAAACACCATATATTTT. Amino acids: CASSDPLSGNTIYF.

This clone occurred a few times. This chain joins TRBV7-8 and TRBJ1-6; D ambiguous. Germline V gene data show CDR1 as SGHVS and CDR2 as FQNEAQ. V gave up 5 bases and J gave up 6 bases, with 8 bases separating them. The CDR3 runs 13 residues. The CDR3 DNA follows: TGTGCCAGCAGCGAAGGGCGTAATTCACCCCTCCACTTT. It translates to CASSEGRNSPLHF. Full variable domain (rest looked up from reference TRBV7-8 and TRBJ1-6): GAGVSQSPRYKVAKRGQDVALRCDPISGHVSLFWYQQALGQGPEFLTYFQNEAQLDKSGLPSDRFFAERPEGSVSTLKIQRTQQEDSAVYLCASSEGRNSPLHFGNGTRLTVT.

The chain couples TRBV6-6 to TRBJ2-3; 8 bases match TRBD2. Looked up from germline, CDR1 is MNHNY and CDR2 is SVGAGI (reference sequence). The CDR3 runs 15 residues. J was trimmed by 1 base and V by 5 bases; bases with no gene match: 5. CDR3 region: CASSNSGAGTDTQYF. The DNA of the CDR3 is TGTGCCAGCAGTAATAGCGGGGCTGGCACAGATACGCAGTATTTT.

This chain connects TRBV27 to TRBJ2-3; TRBD2 aligns across 10 bases. After removal of 5 bases from V and 1 base from J, the junction contained 3 bases not matched to a gene. CDR1 is MNHEY, CDR2 SMNVEV, per germline (reference sequence). This CDR3 is 15 amino acids long. CDR3 coding DNA: TGTGCCAGCAGTCCCCTAGCGGGGGGCACAGATACGCAGTATTTT. This sequence encodes CASSPLAGGTDTQYF.

In its sample, this clone was seen once. Here the CDR3 reads CASSLAGGAAYEQYF. CDR3 DNA: TGCGCCAGCAGCTTGGCGGGGGGCGCAGCCTACGAGCAGTACTTC. The chain carries TRBV5-1 and TRBJ2-7, with D possibly TRBD2 on 7 matching bases. Trimming pared 0 bases from V and 2 bases from J, leaving 12 bases between. This CDR3 comprises 15 residues. The germline gives CDR1 SGHRS, CDR2 YFSETQ.

The V call is TRBV5-1, the J call TRBJ1-1; no definite D call. CDR1 is SGHRS and CDR2 is YFSETQ in the germline V gene. The CDR3 runs 13 residues. Trimming removed 2 bases from V and 3 bases from J, with 8 bases in between. CDR3 DNA sequence: TGCGCCAGCAGCTTTACTGGAGACACTGAAGCTTTCTTT. Residues: CASSFTGDTEAFF.

This chain uses TRBV11-2 with TRBJ1-1, with TRBD1 as a possible D gene (5 bases). Trimming took 4 bases from V and 1 from J, leaving 13 bases between them. The CDR3 length is 15 residues. Germline CDR1 and CDR2: SGHAT and FQNNGV. As DNA, the CDR3 is TGTGCCAGCAGCTCTTTTACAGGCGGGAACACTGAAGCTTTCTTT. It codes for CASSSFTGGNTEAFF.